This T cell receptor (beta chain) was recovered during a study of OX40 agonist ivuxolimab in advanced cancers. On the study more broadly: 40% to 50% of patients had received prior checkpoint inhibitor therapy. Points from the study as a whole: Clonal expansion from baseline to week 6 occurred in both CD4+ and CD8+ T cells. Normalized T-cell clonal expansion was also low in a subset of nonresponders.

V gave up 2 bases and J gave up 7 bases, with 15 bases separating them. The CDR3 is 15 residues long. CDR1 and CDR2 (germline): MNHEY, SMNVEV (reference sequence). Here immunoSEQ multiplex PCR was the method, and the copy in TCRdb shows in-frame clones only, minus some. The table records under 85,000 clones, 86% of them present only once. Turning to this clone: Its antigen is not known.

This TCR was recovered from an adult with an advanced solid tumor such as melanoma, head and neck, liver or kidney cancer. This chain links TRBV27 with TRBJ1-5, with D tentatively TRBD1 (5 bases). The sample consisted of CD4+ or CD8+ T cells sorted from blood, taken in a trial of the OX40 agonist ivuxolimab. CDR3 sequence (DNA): TGTGCCAGCAGTTTACGGGGGGATCGGGGGCAGCCCCAGCATTTT. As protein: CASSLRGDRGQPQHF.